This TCR beta chain stems from a study of T-cell memory formation after mild COVID-19. Background on the study: The TCR clusters were mostly specific to one donor. Study-level points and caveats: Some responding clones appeared in pre-infection memory, suggesting cross-reactive memory joined. A second wave expanding day 15 to 37 was CD4+-biased; contracting clones were balanced. CD8+ contracting clones occupied EMRA, while CD4+ ones occupied mainly CM and EM.

Germline V gives CDR1 PRHDT, CDR2 FYEKMQ (reference sequence). V was pared by 0 bases and J by 2 bases, with 5 bases of the junction left unmatched. This CDR3 spans 17 amino acids. Worth noting for this clonotype: Its antigen is as yet unknown.

TCRdb reanalysed the 5' RACE reads using MiXCR and keeps one entry per CDR3 protein. There are roughly 100,000 distinct CDR3 sequences in the sample; around 15% occur only once, and 28% lies in the top ten. This chain links TRBV13 with TRBJ1-1, with 11 bases aligning to TRBD1. The TCR originated in an adult woman who had mild COVID-19 (a few samples of this study predate the infection). Cell type and time point are not known. Sequenced: PBMCs or a T cell subset sorted from them (not recorded which). The CDR3 coding sequence is TGTGCCAGCAGCTTAGGGGGGACAGGGGGTAACAACACTGAAGCTTTCTTT. Amino acids: CASSLGGTGGNNTEAFF.